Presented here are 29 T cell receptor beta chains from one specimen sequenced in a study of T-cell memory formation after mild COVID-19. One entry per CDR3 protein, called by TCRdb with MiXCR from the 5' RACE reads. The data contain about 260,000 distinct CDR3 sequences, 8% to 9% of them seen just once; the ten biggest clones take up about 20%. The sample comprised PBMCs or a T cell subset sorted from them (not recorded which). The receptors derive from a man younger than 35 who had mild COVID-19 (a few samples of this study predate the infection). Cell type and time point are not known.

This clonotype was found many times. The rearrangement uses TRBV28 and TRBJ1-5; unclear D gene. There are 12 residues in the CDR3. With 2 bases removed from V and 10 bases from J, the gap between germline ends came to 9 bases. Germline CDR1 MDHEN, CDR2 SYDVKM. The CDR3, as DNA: TGTGCCAGCAGTTTAGGGCGCGGTCCCCAGCATTTT. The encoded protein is CASSLGRGPQHF.

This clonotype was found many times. CDR3 sequence: CASSQPGRGTRQPQHF. The CDR3 DNA reads TGTGCCAGTAGTCAACCCGGAAGGGGGACAAGACAGCCCCAGCATTTT. This chain links TRBV19 with TRBJ1-5, with a tentative D call TRBD1 (6 bases). V lost 5 bases, J lost 7 bases, and 21 bases lay in between. The CDR3 extends over 16 amino acids. CDR1 and CDR2 from the germline V gene are LNHDA and SQIVND (reference sequence).

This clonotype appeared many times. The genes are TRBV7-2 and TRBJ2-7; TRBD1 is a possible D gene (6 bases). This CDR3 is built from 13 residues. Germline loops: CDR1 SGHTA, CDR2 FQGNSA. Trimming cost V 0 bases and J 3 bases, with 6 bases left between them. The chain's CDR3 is CASSLAGGYEQYF. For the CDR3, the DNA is TGTGCCAGCAGCTTAGCAGGGGGCTACGAGCAGTACTTC. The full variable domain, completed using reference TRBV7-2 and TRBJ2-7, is GAGVSQSPSNKVTEKGKDVELRCDPISGHTALYWYRQSLGQGLEFLIYFQGNSAPDKSGLPSDRFSAERTGGSVSTLTIQRTQQEDSAVYLCASSLAGGYEQYFGPGTRLTVT.

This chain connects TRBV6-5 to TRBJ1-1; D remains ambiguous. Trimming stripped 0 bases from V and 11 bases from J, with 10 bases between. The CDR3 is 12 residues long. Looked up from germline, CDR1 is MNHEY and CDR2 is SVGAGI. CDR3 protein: CASSYSTGRAFF. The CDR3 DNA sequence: TGTGCCAGCAGTTACTCTACTGGGAGGGCTTTCTTT.

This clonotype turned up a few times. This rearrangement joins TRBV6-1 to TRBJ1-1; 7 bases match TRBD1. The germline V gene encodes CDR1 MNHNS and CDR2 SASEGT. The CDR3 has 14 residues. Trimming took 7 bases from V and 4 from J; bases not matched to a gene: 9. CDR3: CASTEGAASTEAFF. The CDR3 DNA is TGTGCCAGCACGGAGGGGGCTGCGAGCACTGAAGCTTTCTTT.

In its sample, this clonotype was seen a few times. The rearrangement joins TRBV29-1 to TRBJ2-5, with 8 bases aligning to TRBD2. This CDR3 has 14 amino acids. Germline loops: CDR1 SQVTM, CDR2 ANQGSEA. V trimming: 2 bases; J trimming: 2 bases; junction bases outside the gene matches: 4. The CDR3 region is CSVEIAGLQETQYF. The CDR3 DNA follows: TGCAGCGTTGAAATAGCGGGGTTACAAGAGACCCAGTACTTC.

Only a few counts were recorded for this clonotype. The CDR3 nucleotides read TGTGCCAGCAGCTTCTCGGGGCTCGAAGGGAACATTCAGTACTTC. This translates into CASSFSGLEGNIQYF. V and J are TRBV7-2 and TRBJ2-4; D may match TRBD1 or TRBD2 (5 bases each). This CDR3 has 15 amino acids. Deletions cut 3 bases from V and 7 bases from J, with 16 bases between. CDR1 is SGHTA, CDR2 FQGNSA, per germline.

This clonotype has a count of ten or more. CDR3 sequence (DNA): TGTGCCAGCAGCCCCTTTGCTAGCCGGGACAATGAGCAGTTCTTC. Residues: CASSPFASRDNEQFF. This chain joins TRBV4-2 and TRBJ2-1; perhaps TRBD2 as D (5 bases). The germline V gene encodes CDR1 LGHNA and CDR2 YNFKEQ. The CDR3 contains 15 residues. V lost 4 bases to trimming and J lost 5 bases, with 15 bases between them.

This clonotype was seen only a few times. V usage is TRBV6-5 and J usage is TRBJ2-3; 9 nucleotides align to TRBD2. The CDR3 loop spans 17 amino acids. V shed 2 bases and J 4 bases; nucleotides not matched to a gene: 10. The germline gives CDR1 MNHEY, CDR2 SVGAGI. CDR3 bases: TGTGCCAGCAGTTACGCTAGCGGGGTCCCGGGGGCAGATACGCAGTATTTT. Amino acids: CASSYASGVPGADTQYF.

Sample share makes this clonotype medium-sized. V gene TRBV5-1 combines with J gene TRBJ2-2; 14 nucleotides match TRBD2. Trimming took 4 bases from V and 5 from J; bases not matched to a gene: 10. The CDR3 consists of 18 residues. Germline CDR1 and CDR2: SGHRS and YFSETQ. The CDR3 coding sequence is TGCGCCAGCAGCCCCTTCGGGACTAGCGGGGGAGGAACCGGGGAGCTGTTTTTT. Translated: CASSPFGTSGGGTGELFF. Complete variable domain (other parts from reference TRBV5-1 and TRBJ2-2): KAGVTQTPRYLIKTRGQQVTLSCSPISGHRSVSWYQQTPGQGLQFLFEYFSETQRNKGNFPGRFSGRQFSNSRSEMNVSTLELGDSALYLCASSPFGTSGGGTGELFFGEGSRLTVL.

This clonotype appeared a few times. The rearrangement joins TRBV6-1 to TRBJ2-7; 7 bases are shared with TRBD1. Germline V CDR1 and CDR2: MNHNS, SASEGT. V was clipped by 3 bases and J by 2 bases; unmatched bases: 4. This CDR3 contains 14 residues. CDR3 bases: TGTGCCAGCAGTGACACCGGGACAGCCTACGAGCAGTACTTC. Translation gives CASSDTGTAYEQYF.

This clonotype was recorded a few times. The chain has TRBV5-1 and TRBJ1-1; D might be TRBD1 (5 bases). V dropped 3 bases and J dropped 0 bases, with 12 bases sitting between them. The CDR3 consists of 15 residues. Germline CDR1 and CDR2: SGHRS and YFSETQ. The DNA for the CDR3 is TGCGCCAGCAGCTCTGACAGTCCACTGAACACTGAAGCTTTCTTT. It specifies CASSSDSPLNTEAFF.

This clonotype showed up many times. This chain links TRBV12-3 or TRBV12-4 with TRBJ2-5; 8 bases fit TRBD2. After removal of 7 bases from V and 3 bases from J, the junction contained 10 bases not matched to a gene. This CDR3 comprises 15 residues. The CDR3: CASNHRTSTKETQYF. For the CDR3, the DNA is TGTGCCAGCAACCATCGGACTAGCACAAAAGAGACCCAGTACTTC.

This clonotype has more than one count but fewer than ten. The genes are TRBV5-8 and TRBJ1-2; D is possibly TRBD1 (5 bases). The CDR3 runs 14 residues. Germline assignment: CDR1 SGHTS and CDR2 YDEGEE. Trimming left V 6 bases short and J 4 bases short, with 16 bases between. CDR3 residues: CASTPGRYRYGYTF. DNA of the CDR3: TGTGCCAGCACCCCGGGACGGTACCGCTATGGCTACACCTTC.

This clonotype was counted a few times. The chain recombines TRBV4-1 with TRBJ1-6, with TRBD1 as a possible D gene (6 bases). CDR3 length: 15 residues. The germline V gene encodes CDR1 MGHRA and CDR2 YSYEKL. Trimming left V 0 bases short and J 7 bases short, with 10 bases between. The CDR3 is CASSQEQGLNSPLHF. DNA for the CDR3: TGCGCCAGCAGCCAAGAGCAGGGGCTAAATTCACCCCTCCACTTT.

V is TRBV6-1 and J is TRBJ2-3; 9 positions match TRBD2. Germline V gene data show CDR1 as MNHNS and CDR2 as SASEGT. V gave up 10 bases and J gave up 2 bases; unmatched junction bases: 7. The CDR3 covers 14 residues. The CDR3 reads CATFSGGLTDTQYF. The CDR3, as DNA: TGTGCCACATTTAGCGGGGGACTCACAGATACGCAGTATTTT.

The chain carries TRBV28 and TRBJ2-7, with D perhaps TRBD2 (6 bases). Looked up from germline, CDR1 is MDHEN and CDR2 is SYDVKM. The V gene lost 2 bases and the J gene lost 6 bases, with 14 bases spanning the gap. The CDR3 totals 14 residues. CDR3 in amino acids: CASSLGGLSIEQYV. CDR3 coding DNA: TGTGCCAGCAGTTTAGGAGGGCTCTCAATCGAGCAGTACGTC.

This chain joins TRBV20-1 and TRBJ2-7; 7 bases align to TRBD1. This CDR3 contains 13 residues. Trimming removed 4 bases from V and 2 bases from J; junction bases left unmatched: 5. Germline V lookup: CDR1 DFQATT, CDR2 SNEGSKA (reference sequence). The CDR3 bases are TGCAGTGCTACTCAGGGGGTAGCCTACGAGCAGTACGTC. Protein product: CSATQGVAYEQYV.

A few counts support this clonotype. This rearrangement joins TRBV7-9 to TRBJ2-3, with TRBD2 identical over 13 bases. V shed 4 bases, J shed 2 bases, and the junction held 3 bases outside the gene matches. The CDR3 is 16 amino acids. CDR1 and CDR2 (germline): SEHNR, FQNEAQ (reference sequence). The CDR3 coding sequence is TGTGCCAGCAGCTCCGGACTAGCGGGGGACACAGATACGCAGTATTTT. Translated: CASSSGLAGDTDTQYF. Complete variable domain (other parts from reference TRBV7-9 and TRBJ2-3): DTGVSQNPRHKITKRGQNVTFRCDPISEHNRLYWYRQTLGQGPEFLTYFQNEAQLEKSRLLSDRFSAERPKGSFSTLEIQRTEQGDSAMYLCASSSGLAGDTDTQYFGPGTRLTVL.

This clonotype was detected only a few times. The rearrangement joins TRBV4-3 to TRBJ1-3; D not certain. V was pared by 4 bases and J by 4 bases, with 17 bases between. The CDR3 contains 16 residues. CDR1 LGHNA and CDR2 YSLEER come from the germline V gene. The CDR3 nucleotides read TGCGCCAGCAGCCTTGGACGGCTGGCGGAGGGAAACACCATATATTTT. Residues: CASSLGRLAEGNTIYF.

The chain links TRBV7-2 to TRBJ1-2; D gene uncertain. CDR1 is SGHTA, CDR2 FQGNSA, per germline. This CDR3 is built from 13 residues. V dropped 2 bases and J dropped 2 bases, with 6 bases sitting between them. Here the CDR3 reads CASSLSSNYGYTF. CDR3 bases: TGTGCCAGCAGCTTATCTTCGAACTATGGCTACACCTTC.

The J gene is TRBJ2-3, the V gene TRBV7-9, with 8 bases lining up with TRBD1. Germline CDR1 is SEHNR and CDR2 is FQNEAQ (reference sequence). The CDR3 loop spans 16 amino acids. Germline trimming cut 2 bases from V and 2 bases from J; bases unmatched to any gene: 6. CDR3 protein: CASSLSGRGHTDTQYF. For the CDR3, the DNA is TGTGCCAGCAGCTTATCCGGCAGGGGGCACACAGATACGCAGTATTTT.

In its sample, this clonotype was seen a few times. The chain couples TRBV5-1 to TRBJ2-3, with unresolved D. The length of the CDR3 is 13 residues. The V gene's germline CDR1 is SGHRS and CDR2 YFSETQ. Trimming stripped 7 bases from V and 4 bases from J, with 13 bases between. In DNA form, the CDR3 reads TGCGCCAGCGGCCTCATCGGGTCAGATACGCAGTATTTT. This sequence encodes CASGLIGSDTQYF.

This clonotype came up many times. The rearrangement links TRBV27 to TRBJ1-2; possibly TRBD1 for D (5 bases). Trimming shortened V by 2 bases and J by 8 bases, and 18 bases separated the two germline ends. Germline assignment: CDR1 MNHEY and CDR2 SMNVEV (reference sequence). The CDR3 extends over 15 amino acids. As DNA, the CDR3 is TGTGCCAGCAGTTTACAAGCGCGGGGCCCGGAGGGCTACACCTTC. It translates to CASSLQARGPEGYTF.

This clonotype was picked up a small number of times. Written as DNA, the CDR3 is TGTGCCAGCAGTTTCCTTCATGACAATACAGATACGCAGTATTTT. Translation: CASSFLHDNTDTQYF. The rearrangement joins TRBV28 to TRBJ2-3, with no clear D. CDR1 and CDR2 from the germline V gene are MDHEN and SYDVKM. CDR3 length equals 15 residues. V was trimmed by 3 bases and J by 3 bases, leaving 13 bases between them.

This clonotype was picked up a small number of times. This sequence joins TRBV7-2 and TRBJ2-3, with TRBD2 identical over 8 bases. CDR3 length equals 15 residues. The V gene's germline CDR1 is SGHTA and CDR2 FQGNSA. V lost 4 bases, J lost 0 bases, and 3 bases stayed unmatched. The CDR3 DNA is TGTGCCAGCAGCTCTAGCGGGTCTAGCACAGATACGCAGTATTTT. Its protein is CASSSSGSSTDTQYF.

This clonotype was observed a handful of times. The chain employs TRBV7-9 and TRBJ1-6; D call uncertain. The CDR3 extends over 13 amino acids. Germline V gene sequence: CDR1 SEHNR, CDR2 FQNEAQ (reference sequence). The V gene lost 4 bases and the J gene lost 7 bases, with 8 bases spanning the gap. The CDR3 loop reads CASSWWQNSPLHF. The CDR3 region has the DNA TGTGCCAGCAGCTGGTGGCAGAATTCACCCCTCCACTTT. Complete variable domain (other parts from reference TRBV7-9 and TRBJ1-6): DTGVSQNPRHKITKRGQNVTFRCDPISEHNRLYWYRQTLGQGPEFLTYFQNEAQLEKSRLLSDRFSAERPKGSFSTLEIQRTEQGDSAMYLCASSWWQNSPLHFGNGTRLTVT.

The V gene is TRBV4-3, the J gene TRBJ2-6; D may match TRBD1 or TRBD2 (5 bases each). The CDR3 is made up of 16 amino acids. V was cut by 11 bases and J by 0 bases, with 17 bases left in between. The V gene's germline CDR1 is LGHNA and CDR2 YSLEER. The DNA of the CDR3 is TGCGCCGCAGGGAGTAGGGGAAACTCTGGGGCCAACGTCCTGACTTTC. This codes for CAAGSRGNSGANVLTF.

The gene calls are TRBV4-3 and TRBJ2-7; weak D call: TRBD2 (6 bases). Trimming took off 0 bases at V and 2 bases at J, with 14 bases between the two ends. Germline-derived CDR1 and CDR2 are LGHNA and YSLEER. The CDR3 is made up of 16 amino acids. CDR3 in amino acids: CASSQDQIRGTYEQYF. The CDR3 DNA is TGCGCCAGCAGCCAAGATCAAATTCGGGGGACCTACGAGCAGTACTTC.